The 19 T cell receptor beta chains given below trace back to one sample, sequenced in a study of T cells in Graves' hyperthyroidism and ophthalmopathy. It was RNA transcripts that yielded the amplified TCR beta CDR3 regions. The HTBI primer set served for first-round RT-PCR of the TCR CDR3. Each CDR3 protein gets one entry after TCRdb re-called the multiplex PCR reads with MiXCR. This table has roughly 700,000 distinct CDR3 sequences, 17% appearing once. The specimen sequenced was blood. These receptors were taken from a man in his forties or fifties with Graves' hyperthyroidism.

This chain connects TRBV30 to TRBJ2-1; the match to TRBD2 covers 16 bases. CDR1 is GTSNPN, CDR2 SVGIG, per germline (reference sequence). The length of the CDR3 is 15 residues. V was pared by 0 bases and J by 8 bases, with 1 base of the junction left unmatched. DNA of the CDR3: TGTGCCTGGAGTGTAGGGACTAGCGGGAGGGATGAGCAGTTCTTC. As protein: CAWSVGTSGRDEQFF. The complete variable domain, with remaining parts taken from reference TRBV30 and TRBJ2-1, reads SQTIHQWPATLVQPVGSPLSLECTVEGTSNPNLYWYRQAAGRGLQLLFYSVGIGQISSEVPQNLSASRPQDRQFILSSKKLLLSDSGFYLCAWSVGTSGRDEQFFGPGTRLTVL.

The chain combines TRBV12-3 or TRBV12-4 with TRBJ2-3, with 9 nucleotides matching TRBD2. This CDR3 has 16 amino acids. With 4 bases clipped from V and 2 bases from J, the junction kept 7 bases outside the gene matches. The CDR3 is CASSSEREELTDTQYF. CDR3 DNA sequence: TGTGCCAGCAGTTCAGAGCGGGAGGAACTCACAGATACGCAGTATTTT.

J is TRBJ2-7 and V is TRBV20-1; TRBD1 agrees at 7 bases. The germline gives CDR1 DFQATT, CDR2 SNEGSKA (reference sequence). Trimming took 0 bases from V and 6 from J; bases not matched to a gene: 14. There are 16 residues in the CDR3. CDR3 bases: TGCAGTGCTAGAGACTCTGAGGGACAGCGGTTGACCGAGCAGTACTTC. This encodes CSARDSEGQRLTEQYF.

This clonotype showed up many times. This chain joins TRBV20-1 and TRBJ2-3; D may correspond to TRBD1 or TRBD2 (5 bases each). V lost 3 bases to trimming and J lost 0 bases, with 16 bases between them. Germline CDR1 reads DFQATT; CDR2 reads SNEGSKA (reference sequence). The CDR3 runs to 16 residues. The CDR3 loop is CSASGAAGASTDTQYF. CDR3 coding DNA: TGCAGTGCTAGTGGGGCGGCGGGCGCTAGCACAGATACGCAGTATTTT.

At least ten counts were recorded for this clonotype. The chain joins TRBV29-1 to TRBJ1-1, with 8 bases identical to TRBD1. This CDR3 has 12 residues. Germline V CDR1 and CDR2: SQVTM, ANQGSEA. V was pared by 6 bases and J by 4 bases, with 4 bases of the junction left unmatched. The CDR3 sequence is CSVATGGTEAFF. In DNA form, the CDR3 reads TGCAGCGTAGCAACAGGGGGCACTGAAGCTTTCTTT.

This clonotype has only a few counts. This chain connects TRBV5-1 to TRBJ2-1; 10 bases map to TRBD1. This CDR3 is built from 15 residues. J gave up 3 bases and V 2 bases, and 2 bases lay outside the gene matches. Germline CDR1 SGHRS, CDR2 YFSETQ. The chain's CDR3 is CASSFGQGVYNEQFF. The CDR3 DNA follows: TGCGCCAGCAGCTTTGGACAGGGGGTCTACAATGAGCAGTTCTTC.

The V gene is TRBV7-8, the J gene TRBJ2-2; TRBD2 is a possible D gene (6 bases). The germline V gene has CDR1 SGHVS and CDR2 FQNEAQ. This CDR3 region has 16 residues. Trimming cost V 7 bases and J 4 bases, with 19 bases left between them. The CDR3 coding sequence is TGTGCCAGCACGTATTTGGGCGGGGCGGTCACCGGGGAGCTGTTTTTT. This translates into CASTYLGGAVTGELFF.

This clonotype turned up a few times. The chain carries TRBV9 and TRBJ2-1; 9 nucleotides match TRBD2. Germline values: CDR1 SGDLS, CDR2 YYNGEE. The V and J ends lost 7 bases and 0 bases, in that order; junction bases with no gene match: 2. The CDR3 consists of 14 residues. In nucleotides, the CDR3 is TGTGCCAGCGAGCGGGGGGCCTCCTACAATGAGCAGTTCTTC. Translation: CASERGASYNEQFF.

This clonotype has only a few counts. The CDR3 DNA sequence: TGTGCCAGCAGCGAACGCCGCCTAGCGGGCACAGATACGCAGTATTTT. Its translation is CASSERRLAGTDTQYF. The chain combines TRBV11-2 with TRBJ2-3; 7 bases are shared with TRBD2. The CDR3 extends over 16 amino acids. Germline CDR1 reads SGHAT; CDR2 reads FQNNGV. Trimming took 5 bases from V and 1 from J; bases not matched to a gene: 9.

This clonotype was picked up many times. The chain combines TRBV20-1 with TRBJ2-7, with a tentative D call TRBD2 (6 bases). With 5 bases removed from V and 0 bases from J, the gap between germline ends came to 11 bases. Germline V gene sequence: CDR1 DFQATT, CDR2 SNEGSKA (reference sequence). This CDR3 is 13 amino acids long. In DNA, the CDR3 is TGCAGTGCTTATAGCGGAAGCTCCTACGAGCAGTACTTC. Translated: CSAYSGSSYEQYF.

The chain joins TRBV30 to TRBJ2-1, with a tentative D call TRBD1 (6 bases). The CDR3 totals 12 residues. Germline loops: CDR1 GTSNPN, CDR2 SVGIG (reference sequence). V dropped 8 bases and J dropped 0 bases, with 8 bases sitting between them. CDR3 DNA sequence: TGTGCCGCGACAGGCTCCTACAATGAGCAGTTCTTC. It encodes CAATGSYNEQFF.

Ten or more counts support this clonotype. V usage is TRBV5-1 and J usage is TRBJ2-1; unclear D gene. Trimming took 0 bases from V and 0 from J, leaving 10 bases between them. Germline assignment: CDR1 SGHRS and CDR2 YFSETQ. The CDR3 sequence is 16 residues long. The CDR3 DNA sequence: TGCGCCAGCAGCTTGGCCGTTGCGGTCTCCTACAATGAGCAGTTCTTC. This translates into CASSLAVAVSYNEQFF.

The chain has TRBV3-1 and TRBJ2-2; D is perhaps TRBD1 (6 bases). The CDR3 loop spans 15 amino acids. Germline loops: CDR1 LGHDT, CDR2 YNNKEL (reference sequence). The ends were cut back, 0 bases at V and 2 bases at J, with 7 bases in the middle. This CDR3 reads CASSQEGTNTGELFF. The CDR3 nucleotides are TGTGCCAGCAGCCAAGAGGGGACAAACACCGGGGAGCTGTTTTTT.

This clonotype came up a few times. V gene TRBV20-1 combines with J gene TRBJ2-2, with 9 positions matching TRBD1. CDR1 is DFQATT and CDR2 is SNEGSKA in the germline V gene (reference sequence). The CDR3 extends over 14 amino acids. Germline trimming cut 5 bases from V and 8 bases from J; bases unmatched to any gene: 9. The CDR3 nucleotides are TGCAGTGCTGGCCGATCGGACAGGGGAGGGGAGCTGTTTTTT. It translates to CSAGRSDRGGELFF.

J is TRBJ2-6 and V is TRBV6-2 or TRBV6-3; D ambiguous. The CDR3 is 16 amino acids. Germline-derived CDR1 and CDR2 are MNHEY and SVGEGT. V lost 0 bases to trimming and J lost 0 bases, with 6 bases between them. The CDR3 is CASSYSGGSGANVLTF. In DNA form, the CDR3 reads TGTGCCAGCAGTTACTCGGGCGGCTCTGGGGCCAACGTCCTGACTTTC.

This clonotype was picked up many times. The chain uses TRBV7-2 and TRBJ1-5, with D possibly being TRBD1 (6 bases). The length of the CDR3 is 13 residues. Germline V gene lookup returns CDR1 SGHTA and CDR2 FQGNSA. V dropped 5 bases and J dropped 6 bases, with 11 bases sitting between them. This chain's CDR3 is CASSPNRAQPQHF. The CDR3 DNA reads TGTGCCAGCAGCCCTAACAGGGCTCAGCCCCAGCATTTT. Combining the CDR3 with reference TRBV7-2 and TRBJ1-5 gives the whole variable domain GAGVSQSPSNKVTEKGKDVELRCDPISGHTALYWYRQSLGQGLEFLIYFQGNSAPDKSGLPSDRFSAERTGGSVSTLTIQRTQQEDSAVYLCASSPNRAQPQHFGDGTRLSIL.

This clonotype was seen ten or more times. The CDR3 nucleotides read TGTGCCAGCAGCCAAGGGGGACAGGGAATCGCCCACGAGCAGTACTTC. This sequence encodes CASSQGGQGIAHEQYF. The chain has TRBV3-1 and TRBJ2-7; 9 nucleotides align to TRBD1. This CDR3 spans 16 amino acids. Germline V lookup: CDR1 LGHDT, CDR2 YNNKEL (reference sequence). V lost 1 base to trimming and J lost 5 bases; unmatched junction nucleotides: 9.

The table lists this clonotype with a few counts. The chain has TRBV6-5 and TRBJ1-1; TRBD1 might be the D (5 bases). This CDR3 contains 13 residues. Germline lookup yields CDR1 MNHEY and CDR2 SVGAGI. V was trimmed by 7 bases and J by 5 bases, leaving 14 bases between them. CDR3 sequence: CASIMGGATEAFF. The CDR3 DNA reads TGTGCCAGCATTATGGGAGGGGCGACTGAAGCTTTCTTT.

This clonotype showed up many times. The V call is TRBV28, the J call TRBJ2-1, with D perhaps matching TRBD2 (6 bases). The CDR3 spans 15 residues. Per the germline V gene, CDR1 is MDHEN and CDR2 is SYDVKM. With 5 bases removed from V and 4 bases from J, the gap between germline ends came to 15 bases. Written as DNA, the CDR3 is TGTGCCAGCAGTGGGTGGGCTAGCGAGTACAATGAGCAGTTCTTC. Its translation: CASSGWASEYNEQFF.